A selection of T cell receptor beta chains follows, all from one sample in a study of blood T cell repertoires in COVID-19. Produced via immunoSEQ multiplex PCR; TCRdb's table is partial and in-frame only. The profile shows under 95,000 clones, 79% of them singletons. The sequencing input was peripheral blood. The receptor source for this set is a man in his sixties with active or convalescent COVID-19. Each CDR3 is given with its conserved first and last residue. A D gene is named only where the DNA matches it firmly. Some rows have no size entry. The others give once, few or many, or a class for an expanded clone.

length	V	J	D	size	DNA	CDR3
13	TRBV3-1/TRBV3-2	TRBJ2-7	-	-	TGTGCCAGCAACTCACAGGGAGCCTACGAGCAGTACTTC	CASNSQGAYEQYF
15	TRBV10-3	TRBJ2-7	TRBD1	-	TGTGCCATTTCCCGGGACAGGGGTTCCCCTTACGAGCAGTACTTC	CAISRDRGSPYEQYF
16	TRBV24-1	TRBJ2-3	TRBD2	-	TGTGCCACCAGTGATCTTGCTAGCGGGGGGGCAGATACGCAGTATTTT	CATSDLASGGADTQYF
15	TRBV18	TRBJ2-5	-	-	TGTGCCAGCTCACCAGGAGGTCGGGTTCAAGAGACCCAGTACTTC	CASSPGGRVQETQYF
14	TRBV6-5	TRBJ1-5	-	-	TGTGCCAGCACCATACAGGATAGCAATCAGCCCCAGCATTTT	CASTIQDSNQPQHF
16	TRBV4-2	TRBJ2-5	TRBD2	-	TGTGCCAGCAGCCAAGGCTTCGGACTAGCGGAAGAGACCCAGTACTTC	CASSQGFGLAEETQYF
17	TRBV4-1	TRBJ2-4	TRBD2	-	TGCGCCAGCAGCCAAGATAGTCAGCGGGGGGGCTTAAACATTCAGTACTTC	CASSQDSQRGGLNIQYF
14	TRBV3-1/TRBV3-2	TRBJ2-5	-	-	TGTGCCAGCAGCCAAGATAAATTACAAGAGACCCAGTACTTC	CASSQDKLQETQYF
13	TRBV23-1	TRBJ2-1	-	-	TGCGCCAGCAGCCGAACGACAGGCAATGAGCAGTTCTTC	CASSRTTGNEQFF
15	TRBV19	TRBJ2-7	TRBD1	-	TGTGCCAGTAGTCTCCGGGACAGGGGATCCTACGAGCAGTACTTC	CASSLRDRGSYEQYF
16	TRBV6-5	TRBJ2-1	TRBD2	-	TGTGCCAGCAGTTACGGAGCGGGGGACAACTACAATGAGCAGTTCTTC	CASSYGAGDNYNEQFF
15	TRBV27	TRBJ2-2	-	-	TGTGCCAGCAGTTGGGAGGGGGGGCCGACCGGGGAGCTGTTTTTT	CASSWEGGPTGELFF
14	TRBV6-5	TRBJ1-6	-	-	TGTGCCAGCAGCGGACAGCTACAAAATTCACCCCTCCACTTT	CASSGQLQNSPLHF
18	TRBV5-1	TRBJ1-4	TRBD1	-	TGCGCCAGCAGCGACGACAGGGGGAACACCGCCACTAATGAAAAACTGTTTTTT	CASSDDRGNTATNEKLFF
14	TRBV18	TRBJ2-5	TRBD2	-	TGTGCCAGCTCACAACGGACTAGCGGAGAGACCCAGTACTTC	CASSQRTSGETQYF
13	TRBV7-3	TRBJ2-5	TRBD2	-	TGTGCCAGCAGCCTGACTAGCACAGAGACCCAGTACTTC	CASSLTSTETQYF
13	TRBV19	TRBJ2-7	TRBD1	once	TGTGCCAGTACGGCAACAACAGGGGGCGAGCAGTACTTC	CASTATTGGEQYF
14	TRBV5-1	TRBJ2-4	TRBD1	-	TGCGCCAGCAGCTTGAGCCAGGGGGCGGGGATTCAGTACTTC	CASSLSQGAGIQYF
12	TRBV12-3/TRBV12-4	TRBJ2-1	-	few	TGTGCCAGCAGTTTCGCGGCTTATGAGCAGTTCTTC	CASSFAAYEQFF
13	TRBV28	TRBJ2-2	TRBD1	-	TGTGCCAGCAGGTTGACAGGGAGTAGGGAGCTGTTTTTT	CASRLTGSRELFF
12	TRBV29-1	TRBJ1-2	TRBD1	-	TGCAGCGACTTACAGGGGGGCTCTGGCTACACCTTC	CSDLQGGSGYTF
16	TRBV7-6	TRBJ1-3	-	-	TGTGCCAGCAGCGGGCAGGGGCCTGGGACTGGAAACACCATATATTTT	CASSGQGPGTGNTIYF
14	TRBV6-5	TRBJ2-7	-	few	TGTGCCAGCATATCCCGAGCCAACTCCTACGAGCAGTACTTC	CASISRANSYEQYF
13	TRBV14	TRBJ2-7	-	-	TGTGCCAGCAGCCGCGCGCAGGGTTACGAGCAGTACTTC	CASSRAQGYEQYF
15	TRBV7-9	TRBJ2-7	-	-	TGTGCCAGCAGCTTAGCGGGGTCTCTGAGGGACGAGCAGTACTTC	CASSLAGSLRDEQYF
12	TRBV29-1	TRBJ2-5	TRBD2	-	TGCAGCGTTTTGCGGGGGGGCGAGACCCAGTACTTC	CSVLRGGETQYF
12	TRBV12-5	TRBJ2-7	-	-	TGTGCTAGTGAACAGGACTCCTACGAGCAGTACTTC	CASEQDSYEQYF
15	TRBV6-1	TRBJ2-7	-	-	TGTGCCAGCAGTGACCCCACAGGGTCGGGTGACGAGCAGTACTTC	CASSDPTGSGDEQYF
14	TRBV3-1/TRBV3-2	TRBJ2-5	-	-	TGTGCCAGCAGCCAAGGTCCAGGACAAGAGACCCAGTACTTC	CASSQGPGQETQYF
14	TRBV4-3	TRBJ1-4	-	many	TGCGCCAGCAGCCAATTTATCGGGGTTGAAAAACTGTTTTTT	CASSQFIGVEKLFF
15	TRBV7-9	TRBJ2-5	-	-	TGTGCCAGCAGCTTAGCCTCAGGGGCGGGAGAGACCCAGTACTTC	CASSLASGAGETQYF
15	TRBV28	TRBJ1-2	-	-	TGTGCCAGCAGTTTAGAGGGCGAACAGCCGTATGGCTACACCTTC	CASSLEGEQPYGYTF
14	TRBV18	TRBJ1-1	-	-	TGTGCCAGCTCCCACCCGGGGGGCCAGCCTGAAGCTTTCTTT	CASSHPGGQPEAFF
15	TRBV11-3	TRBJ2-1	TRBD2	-	TGTGCCAGCAGCACCAGCGGGGGGGCCTACAATGAGCAGTTCTTC	CASSTSGGAYNEQFF
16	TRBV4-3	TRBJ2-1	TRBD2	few	TGCGCCAGCAGCCCCGGGGGGGGCCTTTGGAACAATGAGCAGTTCTTC	CASSPGGGLWNNEQFF
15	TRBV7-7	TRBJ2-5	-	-	TGTGCCAGCAGCTTAGTGGGGGGGCGGCAGGAGACCCAGTACTTC	CASSLVGGRQETQYF
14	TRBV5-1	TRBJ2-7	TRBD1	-	TGCGCCAGCTCGATGGGGACAGGGGCCTACGAGCAGTACTTC	CASSMGTGAYEQYF
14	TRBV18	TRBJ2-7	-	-	TGTGCCAGCTCCCTATGGGGGGGCGTCTACGAGCAGTACTTC	CASSLWGGVYEQYF
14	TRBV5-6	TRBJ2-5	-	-	TGTGCCACCAGAAACGGGGGGCGCCAAGAGACCCAGTACTTC	CATRNGGRQETQYF
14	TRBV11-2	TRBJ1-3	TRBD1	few	TGTGCCAGCAGCTTCGGACAGGGGGGTAACACCATATATTTT	CASSFGQGGNTIYF
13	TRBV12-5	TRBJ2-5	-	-	TGTGCTAGTGGTTTAGCTAGTGTAGAGACCCAGTACTTC	CASGLASVETQYF
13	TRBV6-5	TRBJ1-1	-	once	TGTGCCATAGAGGGCAGGTTGAACACTGAAGCTTTCTTT	CAIEGRLNTEAFF
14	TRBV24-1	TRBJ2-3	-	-	TGTGCCACCAGTCGGTCTAGCGGCACAGATACGCAGTATTTT	CATSRSSGTDTQYF
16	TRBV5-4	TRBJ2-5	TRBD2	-	TGTGCCAGCAGCTTGGCCGAGCTAGCGGTACAAGAGACCCAGTACTTC	CASSLAELAVQETQYF
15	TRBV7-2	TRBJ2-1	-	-	TGTGCCAGCAGCTTATCTGTCATCGGGGATCCCGGGCAGTTCTTC	CASSLSVIGDPGQFF
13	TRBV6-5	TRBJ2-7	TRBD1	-	TGTGCCAGCAGTCGACAGGGTCAGTACGAGCAGTACTTC	CASSRQGQYEQYF
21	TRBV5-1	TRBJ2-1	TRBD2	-	TGCGCCAGCAGCTTGCCTAGACTAGCGGGGGCGACATGGCGCTCCTACAATGAGCAGTTCTTC	CASSLPRLAGATWRSYNEQFF
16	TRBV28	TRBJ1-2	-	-	TGTGCCAGCAGTTTGCAGGGGACATTACACCGCTATGGCTACACCTTC	CASSLQGTLHRYGYTF
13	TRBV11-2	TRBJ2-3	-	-	TGTGCCAGCAGCCCCAGGAGGAGCGAAACGCAGTATTTT	CASSPRRSETQYF